A single sample is the source of the 18 T cell receptor beta chains below, sequenced in a study of cytotoxic CD8 clonotypes in ibrutinib-treated CLL. Clones were read by immunoSEQ multiplex PCR, and TCRdb kept only the in-frame ones, dropping some. Counted here are 25,000 to 30,000 clones, about three quarters occurring once; the ten biggest clones make up 45% to 65%. The specimen comprised PBMCs, sampled after 24 months of ibrutinib treatment. The source is a human donor with chronic lymphocytic leukemia.

The chain joins TRBV5-1 to TRBJ1-3, with D possibly matching TRBD1 (6 bases). In germline, CDR1 is SGHRS, CDR2 YFSETQ. V was clipped by 3 bases and J by 0 bases, with 13 bases between them. The CDR3 totals 16 residues. The CDR3, as DNA: TGCGCCAGCAGCTCCGGGGGCGGCCTCTCTGGAAACACCATATATTTT. Protein sequence: CASSSGGGLSGNTIYF.

This clone was detected many times. V usage is TRBV9 and J usage is TRBJ2-2; 10 positions agree with TRBD2. The trim removed 0 bases at V and 6 bases at J, leaving 5 bases unmatched. The length of the CDR3 is 16 residues. The V gene's germline CDR1 is SGDLS and CDR2 YYNGEE. CDR3 DNA: TGTGCCAGCAGCGTAGGGGCTAGCGGGGGTGCCGGGGAGCTGTTTTTT. Amino acid sequence: CASSVGASGGAGELFF. Based on the CDR3 plus reference TRBV9 and TRBJ2-2, the full variable domain is DSGVTQTPKHLITATGQRVTLRCSPRSGDLSVYWYQQSLDQGLQFLIQYYNGEERAKGNILERFSAQQFPDLHSELNLSSLELGDSALYFCASSVGASGGAGELFFGEGSRLTVL.

On this clone itself: Relative to the germline gene, one junction end is altered; a read error may explain this. The chain joins TRBV2 to TRBJ2-3, with D uncertain. The CDR3 runs 14 residues. Per germline, CDR1 SNHLY and CDR2 FYNNEI. CDR3 nucleotides: TGTGCCAGCAGGGAAGGGTTAACCACAGATACGCAGTATTTT. Translation gives CASREGLTTDTQYF.

The V call is TRBV19, the J call TRBJ2-7; 10 bases are a match to TRBD1. With 1 base clipped from V and 2 bases from J, the junction kept 2 bases outside the gene matches. The CDR3 consists of 15 residues. Germline V lookup: CDR1 LNHDA, CDR2 SQIVND (reference sequence). In DNA form, the CDR3 reads TGTGCCAGTAGTATAGCCGGGACAGGGGCCTACGAGCAGTACTTC. Translated, it gives CASSIAGTGAYEQYF.

This sequence joins TRBV10-3 and TRBJ1-2; D gene unclear. Deletions cut 7 bases from V and 4 bases from J, with 19 bases between. CDR3 size: 15 residues. Germline V gene lookup returns CDR1 ENHRY and CDR2 SYGVKD. CDR3 region: CAITPSQVDRYGYTF. In DNA form, the CDR3 reads TGTGCCATCACCCCATCCCAGGTGGACCGCTATGGCTACACCTTC.

The chain carries TRBV27 and TRBJ2-2; D call uncertain. CDR1 MNHEY and CDR2 SMNVEV come from the germline V gene (reference sequence). There are 17 residues in the CDR3. Trimming took off 4 bases at V and 0 bases at J, with 15 bases between the two ends. The CDR3, as DNA: TGTGCCAGCAGTTCCCCCCGGAGCAGCGCGAACACCGGGGAGCTGTTTTTT. It yields the protein CASSSPRSSANTGELFF.

There are a few counts of this clone. The chain carries TRBV28 and TRBJ1-2; 8 nucleotides align to TRBD1. V gave up 5 bases and J gave up 8 bases; unmatched junction bases: 13. The length of the CDR3 is 15 residues. Germline-derived CDR1 and CDR2 are MDHEN and SYDVKM. CDR3 sequence (DNA): TGTGCCAGCAGTGCCCACGGACAGGGCTCTTACGGCTACACCTTC. This encodes CASSAHGQGSYGYTF.

The V gene is TRBV2, the J gene TRBJ2-5; D unclear. Germline V CDR1 and CDR2: SNHLY, FYNNEI. CDR3 size: 11 residues. Trimming took off 6 bases at V and 3 bases at J, with 5 bases between the two ends. The CDR3: CASSEEETQYF. The CDR3 nucleotides read TGTGCCAGCAGCGAGGAAGAGACCCAGTACTTC.

The chain employs TRBV18 and TRBJ2-3, with TRBD2 as a possible D gene (5 bases). This CDR3 is built from 15 residues. V was clipped by 0 bases and J by 1 base, with 8 bases between them. Germline V gene data show CDR1 as KGHSH and CDR2 as LQKENI. The CDR3 DNA follows: TGTGCCAGCTCACCACCAAAGGGAGGCACAGATACGCAGTATTTT. Protein product: CASSPPKGGTDTQYF. Full variable domain (outside the CDR3, taken from reference TRBV18 and TRBJ2-3): NAGVMQNPRHLVRRRGQEARLRCSPMKGHSHVYWYRQLPEEGLKFMVYLQKENIIDESGMPKERFSAEFPKEGPSILRIQQVVRGDSAAYFCASSPPKGGTDTQYFGPGTRLTVL.

The V call is TRBV21-1, the J call TRBJ2-7; TRBD2, the table's D call, was not compared with the DNA. TRBV21-1 is a pseudogene locus. CDR3 length equals 17 residues. In DNA, the CDR3 is TGTGCCAGCAGCAAAGCTATTAGCGGGGGGCCACGCTACGAGCAGTACTTC. Translating gives CASSKAISGGPRYEQYF.

The chain recombines TRBV30 with TRBJ1-6, with TRBD1 as a possible D gene (5 bases). Per the germline V gene, CDR1 is GTSNPN and CDR2 is SVGIG (reference sequence). Trimming cost V 2 bases and J 9 bases, with 11 bases left between them. The CDR3 is 13 residues long. The CDR3 coding sequence is TGTGCCTGGAGTAAGGGGTTGGGTTCACCCCTCCACTTT. It is translated as CAWSKGLGSPLHF.

This clone occurred once. This rearrangement joins TRBV6-1 to TRBJ1-1; no firm D call. This CDR3 has 13 amino acids. Trimming stripped 4 bases from V and 4 bases from J, with 10 bases between. Germline lookup yields CDR1 MNHNS and CDR2 SASEGT. In DNA, the CDR3 is TGTGCCAGCAGTGCAGAGGGTTTCACTGAAGCTTTCTTT. Translating it yields CASSAEGFTEAFF.

The rearrangement uses TRBV18 and TRBJ2-7; D is uncertain. Trimming removed 3 bases from V and 6 bases from J, with 18 bases in between. The CDR3 is 15 amino acids. Germline V gives CDR1 KGHSH, CDR2 LQKENI. Here the CDR3 DNA reads TGTGCCAGCTCACCTATGGATTCCACCTCCAGCGAGCAGTACTTC. Its protein product is CASSPMDSTSSEQYF.

The CDR3 DNA is TGTGCCAGCAGCTCCCAGGGGGCGATCTACGAGCAGTACTTC. This gives the protein CASSSQGAIYEQYF. The chain is built from TRBV7-9 and TRBJ2-7; 8 nucleotides agree with TRBD1. Trimming took 4 bases from V and 3 from J; bases not matched to a gene: 5. CDR3 length: 14 residues. Germline V CDR1 and CDR2: SEHNR, FQNEAQ (reference sequence).

For this clone: Other DNA sequences from this sample encode an identical CDR3 as well. The CDR3 DNA reads TGTGCCTGGAGTAGGGACAGGGGGAGCAATCAGCCCCAGCATTTT. Amino acid sequence: CAWSRDRGSNQPQHF. The chain uses TRBV30 and TRBJ1-5; 11 bases map to TRBD1. Germline V CDR1 and CDR2: GTSNPN, SVGIG (reference sequence). Trimming cost V 2 bases and J 1 base; bases outside gene matches: 1. This CDR3 region has 15 residues.

This rearrangement joins TRBV21-1 to TRBJ2-1; the D segment call TRBD1 is taken from the table without a DNA check. TRBV21-1 is labeled a pseudogene. CDR3 length equals 17 residues. CDR3 region: CASSKDSTRFPYNEQFF. The CDR3 coding sequence is TGTGCCAGCAGCAAAGATTCTACCAGGTTCCCCTACAATGAGCAGTTCTTC.

The V and J genes are TRBV27 and TRBJ2-7, with D possibly matching TRBD2 (6 bases). The CDR3 is made up of 14 amino acids. V was cut by 8 bases and J by 5 bases, with 19 bases left in between. Germline lookup yields CDR1 MNHEY and CDR2 SMNVEV (reference sequence). CDR3 sequence (DNA): TGTGCCAGCGGCCGGGACTTTTTAGGCCACGAGCAGTACTTC. Residues: CASGRDFLGHEQYF.

The V call is TRBV11-3, the J call TRBJ2-7; D is perhaps TRBD2 (6 bases). This CDR3 has 15 amino acids. Trimming cost V 4 bases and J 7 bases, with 20 bases left between them. Germline CDR1 SGHNT, CDR2 YENEEA. The CDR3: CASSSPGDSLAEQYF. CDR3 sequence (DNA): TGTGCCAGCAGCTCCCCGGGAGACAGCCTCGCGGAGCAGTACTTC.